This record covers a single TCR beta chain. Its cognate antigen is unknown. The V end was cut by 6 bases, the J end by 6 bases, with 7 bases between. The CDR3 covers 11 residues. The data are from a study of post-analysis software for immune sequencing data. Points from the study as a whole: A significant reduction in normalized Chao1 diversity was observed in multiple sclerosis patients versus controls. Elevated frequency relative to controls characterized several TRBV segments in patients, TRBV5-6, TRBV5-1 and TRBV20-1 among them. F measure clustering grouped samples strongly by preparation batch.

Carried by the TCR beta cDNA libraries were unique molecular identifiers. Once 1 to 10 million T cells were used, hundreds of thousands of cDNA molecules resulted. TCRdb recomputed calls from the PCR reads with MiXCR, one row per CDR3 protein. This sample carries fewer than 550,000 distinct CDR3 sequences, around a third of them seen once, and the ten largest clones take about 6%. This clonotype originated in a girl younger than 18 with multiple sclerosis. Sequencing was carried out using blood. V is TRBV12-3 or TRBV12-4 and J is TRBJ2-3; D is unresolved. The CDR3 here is CASSHPDTQYF. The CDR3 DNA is TGTGCCAGCAGCCACCCCGATACGCAGTATTTT.